One T cell receptor (beta chain) is described in this entry. Its antigen is unidentified. This record comes from a study of a mutant IDH1 vaccine in newly diagnosed glioma. Study-level points and caveats: Changes in top peripheral clonotypes did not appear linked to pseudoprogression.

Profiled with immunoSEQ multiplex PCR; TCRdb holds only in-frame clones, not every one. Seen here are about 68,000 clones, 75% to 85% observed once, and the top ten hold around 8.4%. Time point given: baseline, week 1 (first vaccination visit). Treatment: pre-vaccination baseline after standard-of-care therapy. Each astrocytoma in the donors was new, WHO grade 3 or 4, IDH1-mutant and ATRX-lost. Trimming cost V 7 bases and J 0 bases; bases outside gene matches: 6. Germline CDR1 and CDR2: MNHNY and SVGAGI (reference sequence). CDR3 length equals 15 residues. This rearrangement joins TRBV6-6 to TRBJ2-7; 10 bases fit TRBD1. Sample: PBMCs, taken from a glioma patient treated with radiotherapy, temozolomide or both. The sequence came from a man aged 50-60 years with glioma. CDR3 sequence reads: CASTGRDRGSYEQYF. The CDR3 DNA sequence: TGTGCCAGCACCGGCCGGGACAGGGGCTCCTACGAGCAGTACTTC.